This TCR beta chain derives from a study of response to subunit inactivated influenza vaccine. Study conclusions and caveats: Each seasonal influenza vaccination, the authors suggested, recruits few new T cells.

There are a few counts of this clonotype. Antigen specificity is unknown. TCRdb reanalysed the RT-PCR reads using MiXCR and keeps one entry per CDR3 protein. The table includes under 200,000 distinct CDR3 sequences, about 10% detected once. This CDR3 is built from 15 residues. V lost 2 bases and J 4 bases, leaving 15 bases between the germline ends. Here the sequenced sample was CD8+ T cells sorted from PBMCs, taken less than 30 months after vaccination. This chain uses TRBV12-3 or TRBV12-4 with TRBJ2-7; D is tentatively TRBD1 or TRBD2 (5 bases each). This TCR was sampled from a man between 50 and 70 years old who received an inactivated influenza vaccine. The DNA of the CDR3 is TGTGCCAGCAGTTTATTCTGGGACCGCTCATACGAGCAGTACTTC. It encodes CASSLFWDRSYEQYF.